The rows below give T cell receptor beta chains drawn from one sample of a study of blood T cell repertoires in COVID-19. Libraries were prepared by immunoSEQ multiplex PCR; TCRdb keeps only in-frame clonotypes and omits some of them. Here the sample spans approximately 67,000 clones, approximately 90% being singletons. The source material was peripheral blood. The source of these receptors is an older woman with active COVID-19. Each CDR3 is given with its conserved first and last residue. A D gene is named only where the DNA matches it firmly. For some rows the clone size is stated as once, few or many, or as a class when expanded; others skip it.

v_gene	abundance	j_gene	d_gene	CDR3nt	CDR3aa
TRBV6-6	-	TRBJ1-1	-	TGTGCCAGCAGTCATGGCCTTCCGGGCACTGAAGCTTTCTTT	CASSHGLPGTEAFF
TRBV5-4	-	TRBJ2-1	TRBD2	TGTGCCAGCAGCTTGGCCGAGCGGGGGACCTACAATGAGCAGTTCTTC	CASSLAERGTYNEQFF
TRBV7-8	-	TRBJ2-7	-	TGTGCCAGCAGCGCCCAGAGGGGGGGATCCTACGAGCAGTACTTC	CASSAQRGGSYEQYF
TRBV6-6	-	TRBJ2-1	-	TGTGCCAGCAGGCGAGGGGAGAGCTCCTACAATGAGCAGTTCTTC	CASRRGESSYNEQFF
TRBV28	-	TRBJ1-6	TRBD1	TGTGCCAGCAGTTCCTTCGGGACAGGGCCAAATTCACCCCTCCACTTT	CASSSFGTGPNSPLHF
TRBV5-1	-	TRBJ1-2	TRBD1	TGCGCCAGCAGCCCACTGGGGGACAGAGCGTCCTATGGCTACACCTTC	CASSPLGDRASYGYTF
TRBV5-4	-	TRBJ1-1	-	TGTGCCAGCAGCCGAATGGACTGGAACACTGAAGCTTTCTTT	CASSRMDWNTEAFF
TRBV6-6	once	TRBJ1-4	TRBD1	TGTGCCAGCAGGGGGACAGCAACTAATGAAAAACTGTTTTTT	CASRGTATNEKLFF
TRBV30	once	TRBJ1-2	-	TGTGCCTGGAGTGTCAAACAGGGCTTTGGCTACACCTTC	CAWSVKQGFGYTF
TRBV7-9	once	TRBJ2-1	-	TGTGCCAGCCGCTTAGGGCTAGGAGTCTTCAATGAGCAGTTCTTC	CASRLGLGVFNEQFF